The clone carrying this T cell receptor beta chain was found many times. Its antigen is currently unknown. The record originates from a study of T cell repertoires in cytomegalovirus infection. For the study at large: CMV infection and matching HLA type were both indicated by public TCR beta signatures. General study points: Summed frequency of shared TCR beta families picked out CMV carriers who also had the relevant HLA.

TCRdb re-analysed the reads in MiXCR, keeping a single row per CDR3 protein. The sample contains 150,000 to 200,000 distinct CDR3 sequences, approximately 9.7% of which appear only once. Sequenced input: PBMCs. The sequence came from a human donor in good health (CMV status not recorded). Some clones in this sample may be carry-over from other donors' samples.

Written as DNA, the CDR3 is TGTGCCAGCAGTTCAGCGGGCATCACAGATACGCAGTATTTT. This sequence encodes CASSSAGITDTQYF. This sequence joins TRBV28 and TRBJ2-3; TRBD2 might be the D (6 bases). V lost 4 bases to trimming and J lost 2 bases, with 10 bases between them. Germline V lookup: CDR1 MDHEN, CDR2 SYDVKM. The CDR3 length is 14 residues.